The rows below give T cell receptor beta chains drawn from one sample of a study of vaccination and CD4 T cells after COVID-19. MiXCR, run by TCRdb on the PCR reads, gives a single entry per CDR3 protein. The sample holds 25,000 to 35,000 distinct CDR3 sequences, approximately 49% seen once. The specimen was CD4+ T cells from blood, collected about 7 months after SARS-CoV-2 vaccination. The receptors stem from a human donor who had recovered from COVID-19. The CDR3 runs from the conserved cysteine through the conserved F or W. The D gene is left open where the match is weak. The size of a clone is reported for some rows only, either as once, few or many, or as a class for expanded clones.

>TRBJ2-3|TRBV19|.|.
CASKGQAADTQYF
TGTGCCAGTAAGGGGCAGGCGGCAGATACGCAGTATTTT
>TRBJ1-1|TRBV10-3|.|.
CAISGLGNTEAFF
TGTGCCATCAGCGGTCTAGGGAACACTGAAGCTTTCTTT
>TRBJ1-5|TRBV5-1|.|TRBD1
CASSLEGDRNQPQHF
TGCGCCAGCAGCTTGGAGGGGGACAGAAATCAGCCCCAGCATTTT
>TRBJ1-2|TRBV6-5|once|TRBD1
CASSYEGDSYGYTF
TGTGCCAGCAGTTACGAGGGGGACAGCTATGGCTACACCTTC
>TRBJ1-5|TRBV4-1|.|.
CASSLQGDNQPQHF
TGCGCCAGCAGTCTACAGGGCGACAATCAGCCCCAGCATTTT
>TRBJ2-5|TRBV10-1|once|.
CASSEGHQETQYF
TGCGCCAGCAGTGAGGGACACCAAGAGACCCAGTACTTC
>TRBJ1-2|TRBV29-1|.|TRBD1
CSVERDSYYGYTF
TGCAGCGTTGAAAGGGACAGCTACTATGGCTACACCTTC
>TRBJ2-1|TRBV28|few|.
CASSLVSVYNEQFF
TGTGCCAGCAGTTTAGTTAGCGTTTACAATGAGCAGTTCTTC
>TRBJ1-3|TRBV6-1|.|TRBD1
CASSTDRGGNTIYF
TGTGCCAGCAGCACGGACAGGGGAGGAAACACCATATATTTT
>TRBJ1-5|TRBV7-2|few|TRBD1
CASSSGTGRGNQPQHF
TGTGCCAGCAGCTCAGGGACAGGCCGAGGCAATCAGCCCCAGCATTTT
>TRBJ2-5|TRBV7-9|few|TRBD2
CASSAGLAGQETQYF
TGTGCCAGCAGCGCCGGACTAGCGGGACAAGAGACCCAGTACTTC
>TRBJ1-6|TRBV2|few|.
CASSVGRVGNSPLHF
TGTGCCAGCAGTGTGGGCCGCGTGGGTAATTCACCCCTCCACTTT
>TRBJ1-3|TRBV7-2|.|.
CASRTSPGNTIYF
TGTGCCAGCAGGACTAGCCCTGGAAACACCATATATTTT
>TRBJ2-1|TRBV7-3|few|.
CASSKRDAVYNEQFF
TGTGCCAGCAGCAAACGGGATGCGGTTTACAATGAGCAGTTCTTC
>TRBJ2-5|TRBV10-2|.|.
CASSVLSGRGQETQYF
TGCGCCAGCAGTGTTTTGAGTGGCAGAGGCCAAGAGACCCAGTACTTC
>TRBJ2-1|TRBV20-1|.|TRBD2
CSARGTSGRRYNEQFF
TGCAGTGCTAGAGGGACTAGCGGGAGGCGTTACAATGAGCAGTTCTTC
>TRBJ1-2|TRBV27|.|.
CASSTTGNFYGYTF
TGTGCCAGCAGTACGACAGGAAACTTCTATGGCTACACCTTC
>TRBJ2-3|TRBV28|.|TRBD2
CASSFLADSTDTQYF
TGTGCCAGCAGTTTCCTAGCGGACAGCACAGATACGCAGTATTTT
>TRBJ1-6|TRBV27|few|TRBD1
CASSFFGTDNSPLHF
TGTGCCAGCAGTTTTTTCGGGACAGATAATTCACCCCTCCACTTT
>TRBJ2-1|TRBV28|.|TRBD2
CASSLGLAGVREQFF
TGTGCCAGCAGCCTGGGACTAGCGGGAGTCCGTGAGCAGTTCTTC
>TRBJ1-2|TRBV27|.|TRBD1
CASSSGQGFNYGYTF
TGTGCCAGCAGTTCCGGACAGGGTTTTAACTATGGCTACACCTTC
>TRBJ2-7|TRBV7-9|.|TRBD2
CASSLGGINEQYF
TGTGCCAGCAGCTTGGGAGGGATCAACGAGCAGTACTTC
>TRBJ2-2|TRBV20-1|few|.
CSAAKSGVGELFF
TGCAGTGCTGCGAAGTCAGGGGTCGGGGAGCTGTTTTTT
>TRBJ2-3|TRBV20-1|.|.
CSARDPPGAGSTDTQYF
TGCAGTGCTAGAGATCCCCCGGGCGCGGGGAGCACAGATACGCAGTATTTT
>TRBJ1-5|TRBV15|few|TRBD1
CATSRDDRGRPQHF
TGTGCCACCAGCAGAGACGACAGGGGTCGGCCCCAGCATTTT
>TRBJ2-7|TRBV2|few|.
CASGDVSYEQYF
TGTGCCAGCGGGGACGTTTCATACGAGCAGTACTTC
>TRBJ2-1|TRBV7-6|.|.
CASSPSLVLTYNEQFF
TGTGCCAGCAGCCCGAGCTTGGTATTAACCTACAATGAGCAGTTCTTC
>TRBJ1-2|TRBV7-9|.|.
CASNLQGNYGYTF
TGTGCCAGCAACCTACAGGGCAACTATGGCTACACCTTC
>TRBJ1-1|TRBV28|few|.
CASTEVDTEAFF
TGTGCCAGCACCGAGGTGGATACTGAAGCTTTCTTT
>TRBJ2-7|TRBV2|few|.
CASSEVGGRGTYEQYF
TGTGCCAGCAGTGAAGTAGGTGGGCGAGGAACCTACGAGCAGTACTTC
>TRBJ2-2|TRBV20-1|few|TRBD1
CSASETGQGAGELFF
TGCAGTGCTAGCGAAACCGGACAGGGGGCCGGGGAGCTGTTTTTT
>TRBJ2-7|TRBV6-2/TRBV6-3|.|.
CASSYPGLAVSYEQYF
TGTGCCAGCAGTTACCCCGGGTTAGCGGTCTCCTACGAGCAGTACTTC
>TRBJ2-7|TRBV6-1|.|.
CASSQGFEQYF
TGTGCCAGCAGTCAAGGGTTCGAGCAGTACTTC
>TRBJ2-1|TRBV4-1|.|.
CASSLELSVSYNEQFF
TGCGCCAGCAGCCTCGAGTTGAGCGTCTCCTACAATGAGCAGTTCTTC
>TRBJ1-5|TRBV6-1|.|TRBD1
CASRTGEGGNQPQHF
TGTGCCAGCAGGACAGGGGAGGGAGGCAATCAGCCCCAGCATTTT
>TRBJ1-1|TRBV30|.|TRBD1
CAWKGQPNTEAFF
TGTGCCTGGAAGGGACAGCCGAACACTGAAGCTTTCTTT